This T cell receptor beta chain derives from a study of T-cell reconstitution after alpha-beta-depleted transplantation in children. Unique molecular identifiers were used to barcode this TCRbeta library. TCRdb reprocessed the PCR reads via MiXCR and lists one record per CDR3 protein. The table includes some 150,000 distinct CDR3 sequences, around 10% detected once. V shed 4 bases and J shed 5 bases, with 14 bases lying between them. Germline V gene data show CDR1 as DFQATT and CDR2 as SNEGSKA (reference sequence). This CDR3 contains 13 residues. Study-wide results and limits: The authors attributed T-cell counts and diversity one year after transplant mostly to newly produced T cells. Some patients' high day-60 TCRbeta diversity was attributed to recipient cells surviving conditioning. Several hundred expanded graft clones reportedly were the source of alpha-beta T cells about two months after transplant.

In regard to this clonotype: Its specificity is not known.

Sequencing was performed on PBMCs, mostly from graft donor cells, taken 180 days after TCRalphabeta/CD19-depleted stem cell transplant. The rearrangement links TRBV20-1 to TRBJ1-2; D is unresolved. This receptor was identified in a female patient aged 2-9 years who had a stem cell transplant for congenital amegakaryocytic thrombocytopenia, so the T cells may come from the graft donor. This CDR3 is CSANKRAIYGYTF. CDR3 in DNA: TGCAGTGCTAATAAAAGGGCTATATATGGCTACACCTTC.